This TCR beta chain was sequenced for a study of molecular identifiers for immune sequencing clone quantification. This CDR3 comprises 14 residues. Broader study findings: Highly expanded clones may be undercounted when identical TCR molecules share barcodes.

As for this clonotype: Its cognate antigen is unknown. Because the CDR3 is missing its conserved closing phenylalanine or tryptophan, this is likely a read error.

TCRdb re-called the PCR reads with MiXCR, one entry per CDR3 protein. The sample has about 640,000 distinct CDR3 sequences; just under 20% are singletons. This chain joins TRBV5-3 and TRBJ1-5, with D tentatively TRBD1 (6 bases). TRBV5-3 is identified as an open reading frame with a role that is uncertain. Sequences were obtained from naive CD8+ T cells from blood, with Jurkat cell RNA spiked in. Subset given: FACS-sorted CD8+CD4-CCR7+CD45RA+ naive T cells. This TCR was sampled from a human donor in good health. Some libraries in this study had Jurkat cell RNA spiked in. The CDR3 sequence is CASSLQGGDQPQHS. CDR3 DNA: TGTGCCAGCAGCTTGCAAGGGGGGGACCAGCCCCAGCATTCT.